Given below is one T cell receptor beta chain in context. What it binds is unknown. Time point described: late sampling 161 to 241 days after vaccination in a few convalescent patients. The treatment is: roughly 10-day PBMC culture with coronavirus spike peptide pools or control peptides (ViraFEST assay). Peptide-pool expansion of antigen-specific T cells preceded TCR sequencing in ViraFEST. Cultured CD4+ T-cell DNA underwent Oncomine TCR Beta short-read sequencing. TCRdb used MiXCR to reprocess the PCR reads, holding one entry per CDR3 protein. Of roughly 18,000 distinct CDR3 sequences in the sample, about 51% were seen once. The sample comes from a study of vaccination and CD4 T cells after COVID-19. The CDR3 contains 14 residues. The V end was cut by 6 bases, the J end by 4 bases, with 15 bases between. From germline, CDR1 is MNHNS and CDR2 SASEGT.

Specimen: CD4+ T cells from blood, cultured in vitro, collected about 7 months after SARS-CoV-2 vaccination. The origin of this receptor is a human donor who had recovered from COVID-19. The chain recombines TRBV6-1 with TRBJ1-2; no clear D. The CDR3 region has the DNA TGTGCCAGCAGCCATGAGAGCGGCATCTATGGCTACACCTTC. Protein product: CASSHESGIYGYTF.